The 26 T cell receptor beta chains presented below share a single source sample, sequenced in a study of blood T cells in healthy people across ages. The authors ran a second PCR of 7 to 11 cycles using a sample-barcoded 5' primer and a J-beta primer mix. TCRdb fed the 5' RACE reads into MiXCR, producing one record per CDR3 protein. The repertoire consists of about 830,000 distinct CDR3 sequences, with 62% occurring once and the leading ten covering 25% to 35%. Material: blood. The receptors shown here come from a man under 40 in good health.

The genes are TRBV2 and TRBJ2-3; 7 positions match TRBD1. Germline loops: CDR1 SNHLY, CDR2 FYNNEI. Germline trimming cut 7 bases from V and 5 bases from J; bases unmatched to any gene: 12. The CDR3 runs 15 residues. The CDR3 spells CASTPNRGAGDTQYF. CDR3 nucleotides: TGTGCCAGCACCCCCAACAGGGGCGCGGGAGATACGCAGTATTTT.

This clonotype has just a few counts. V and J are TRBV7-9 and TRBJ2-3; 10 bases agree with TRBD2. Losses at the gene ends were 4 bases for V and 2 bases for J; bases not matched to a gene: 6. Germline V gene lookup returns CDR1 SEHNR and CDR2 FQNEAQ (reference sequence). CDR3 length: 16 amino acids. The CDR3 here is CASSYRTSGDTDTQYF. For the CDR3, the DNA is TGTGCCAGCAGCTATCGGACTAGCGGCGACACAGATACGCAGTATTTT.

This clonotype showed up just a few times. In DNA, the CDR3 is TGTGCCAGCACCCAAAGGACACCGAAGAACTATGGCTACACCTTC. Its translation is CASTQRTPKNYGYTF. V is TRBV2 and J is TRBJ1-2; the D gene is possibly TRBD1 (5 bases). V was trimmed by 7 bases and J by 2 bases, leaving 17 bases between them. Germline-derived CDR1 and CDR2 are SNHLY and FYNNEI. This CDR3 comprises 15 residues.

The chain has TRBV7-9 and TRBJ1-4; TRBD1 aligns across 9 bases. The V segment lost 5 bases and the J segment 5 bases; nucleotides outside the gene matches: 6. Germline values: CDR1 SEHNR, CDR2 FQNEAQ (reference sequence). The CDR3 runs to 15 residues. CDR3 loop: CASSADRGRNEKLFF. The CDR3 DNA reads TGTGCCAGCAGCGCCGACAGGGGGAGGAATGAAAAACTGTTTTTT. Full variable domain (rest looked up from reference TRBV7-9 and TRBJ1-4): DTGVSQNPRHKITKRGQNVTFRCDPISEHNRLYWYRQTLGQGPEFLTYFQNEAQLEKSRLLSDRFSAERPKGSFSTLEIQRTEQGDSAMYLCASSADRGRNEKLFFGSGTQLSVL.

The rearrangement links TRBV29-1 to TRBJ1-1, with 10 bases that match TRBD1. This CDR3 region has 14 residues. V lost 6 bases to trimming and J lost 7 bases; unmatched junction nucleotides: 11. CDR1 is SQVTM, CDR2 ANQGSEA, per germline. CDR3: CSVTRTGGSYEAFF. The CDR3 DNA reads TGCAGCGTAACCCGGACAGGGGGGAGTTATGAAGCTTTCTTT.

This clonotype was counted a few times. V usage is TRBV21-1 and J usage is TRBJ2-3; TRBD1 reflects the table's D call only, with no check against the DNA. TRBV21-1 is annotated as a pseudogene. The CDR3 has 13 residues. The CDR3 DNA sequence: TGTGCCAGCCAAACAGGGGGGACGGATACGCAGTATTTT. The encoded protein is CASQTGGTDTQYF.

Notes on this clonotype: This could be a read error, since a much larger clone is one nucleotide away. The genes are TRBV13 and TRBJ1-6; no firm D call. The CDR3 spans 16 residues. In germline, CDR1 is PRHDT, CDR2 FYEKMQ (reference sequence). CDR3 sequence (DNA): TGTGCCAGCAGCTTGAATCCGGGGAGACATGGTTCACTCCTCCACTTT. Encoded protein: CASSLNPGRHGSLLHF.

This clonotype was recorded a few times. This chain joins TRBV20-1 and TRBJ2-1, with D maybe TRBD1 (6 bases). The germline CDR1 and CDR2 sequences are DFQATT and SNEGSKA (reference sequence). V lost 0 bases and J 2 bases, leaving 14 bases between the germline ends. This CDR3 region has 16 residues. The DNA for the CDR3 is TGCAGTGCTAGAGAGGAGGACAGATTACCCTACAATGAGCAGTTCTTC. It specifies CSAREEDRLPYNEQFF.

The CDR3 spells CASTQPGANYGYTF. In DNA, the CDR3 is TGTGCCAGCACCCAACCGGGAGCTAACTATGGCTACACCTTC. V is TRBV5-5 and J is TRBJ1-2; D is undetermined. This CDR3 is 14 amino acids long. Germline CDR1 reads SGHKS; CDR2 reads YYEKEE (reference sequence). V was pared by 6 bases and J by 0 bases, with 12 bases between.

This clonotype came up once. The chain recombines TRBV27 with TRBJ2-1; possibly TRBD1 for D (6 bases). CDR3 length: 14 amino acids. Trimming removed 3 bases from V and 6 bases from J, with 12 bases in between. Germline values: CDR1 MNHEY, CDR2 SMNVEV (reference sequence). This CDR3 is CASSFGTMGNEQFF. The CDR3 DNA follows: TGTGCCAGCAGTTTCGGGACAATGGGCAATGAGCAGTTCTTC.

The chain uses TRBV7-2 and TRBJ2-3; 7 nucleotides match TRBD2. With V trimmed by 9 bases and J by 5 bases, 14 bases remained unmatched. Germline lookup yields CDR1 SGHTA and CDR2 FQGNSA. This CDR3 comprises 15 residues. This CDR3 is CASSQGDYIRDTQYF. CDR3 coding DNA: TGTGCCAGTAGTCAAGGGGACTACATCCGAGATACGCAGTATTTT.

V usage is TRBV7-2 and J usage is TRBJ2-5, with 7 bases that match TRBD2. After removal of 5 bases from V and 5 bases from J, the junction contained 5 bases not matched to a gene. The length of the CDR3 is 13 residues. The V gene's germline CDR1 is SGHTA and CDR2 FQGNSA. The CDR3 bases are TGTGCCAGCAGCCCCTGGGAGGGGGAGACCCAGTACTTC. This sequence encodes CASSPWEGETQYF.

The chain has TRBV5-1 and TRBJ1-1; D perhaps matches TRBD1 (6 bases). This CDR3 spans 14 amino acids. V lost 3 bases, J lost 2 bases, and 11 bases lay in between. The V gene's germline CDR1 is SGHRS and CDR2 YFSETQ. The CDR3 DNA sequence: TGCGCCAGCAGCTCACTACAGGGAAACACTGAAGCTTTCTTT. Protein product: CASSSLQGNTEAFF.

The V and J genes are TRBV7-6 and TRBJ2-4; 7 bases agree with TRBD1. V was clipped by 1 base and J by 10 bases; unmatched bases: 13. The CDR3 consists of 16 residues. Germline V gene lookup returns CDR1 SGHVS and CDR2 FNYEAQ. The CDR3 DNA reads TGTGCCAGCAGCTTAGGTGGAATAACAGGGGAAGGAATTCAGTACTTC. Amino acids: CASSLGGITGEGIQYF.

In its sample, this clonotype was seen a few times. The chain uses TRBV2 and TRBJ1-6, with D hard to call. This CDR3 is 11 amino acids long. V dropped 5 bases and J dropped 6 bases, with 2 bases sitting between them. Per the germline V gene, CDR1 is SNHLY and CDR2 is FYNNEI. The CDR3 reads CASSINSPLHF. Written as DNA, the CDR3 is TGTGCCAGCAGTATTAATTCACCCCTCCACTTT.

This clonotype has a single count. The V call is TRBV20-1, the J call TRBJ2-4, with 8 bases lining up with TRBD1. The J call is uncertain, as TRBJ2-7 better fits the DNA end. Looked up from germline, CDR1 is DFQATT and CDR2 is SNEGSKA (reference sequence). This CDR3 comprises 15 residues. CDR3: CSALNRTGSLYEQYF. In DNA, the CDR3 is TGCAGTGCTCTCAACCGGACAGGGAGCCTCTACGAGCAGTACTTC.

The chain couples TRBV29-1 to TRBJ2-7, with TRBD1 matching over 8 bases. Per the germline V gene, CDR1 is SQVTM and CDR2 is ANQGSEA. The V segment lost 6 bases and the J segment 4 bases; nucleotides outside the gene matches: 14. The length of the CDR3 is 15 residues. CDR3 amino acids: CSVGTGGHAAYEQYF. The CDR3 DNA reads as TGCAGCGTCGGGACAGGCGGGCATGCAGCATACGAGCAGTACTTC.

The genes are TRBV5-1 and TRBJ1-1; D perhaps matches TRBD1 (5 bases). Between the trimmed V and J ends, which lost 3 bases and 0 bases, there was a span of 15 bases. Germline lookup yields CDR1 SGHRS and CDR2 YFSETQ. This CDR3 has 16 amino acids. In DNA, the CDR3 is TGCGCCAGCAGCTCTTTACAGGCCTCCATGAACACTGAAGCTTTCTTT. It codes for CASSSLQASMNTEAFF.

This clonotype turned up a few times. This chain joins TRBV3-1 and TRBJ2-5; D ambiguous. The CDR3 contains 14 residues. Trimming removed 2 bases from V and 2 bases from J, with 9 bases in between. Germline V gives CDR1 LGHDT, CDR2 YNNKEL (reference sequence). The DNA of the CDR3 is TGTGCCAGCAGCCAAAGGGCAGATCAAGAGACCCAGTACTTC. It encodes CASSQRADQETQYF.

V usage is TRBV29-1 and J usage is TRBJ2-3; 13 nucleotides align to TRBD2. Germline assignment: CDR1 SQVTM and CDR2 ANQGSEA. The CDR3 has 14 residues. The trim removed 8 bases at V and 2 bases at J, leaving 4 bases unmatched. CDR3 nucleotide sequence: TGCAGCTCGGGACTAGCGGGAACCACAGATACGCAGTATTTT. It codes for CSSGLAGTTDTQYF.

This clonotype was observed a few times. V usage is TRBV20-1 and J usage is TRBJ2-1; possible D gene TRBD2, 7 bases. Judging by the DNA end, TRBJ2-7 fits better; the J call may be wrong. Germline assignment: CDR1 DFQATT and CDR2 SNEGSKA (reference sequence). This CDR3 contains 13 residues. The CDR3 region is CSAEGGASYEQYF. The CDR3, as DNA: TGCAGTGCTGAAGGGGGGGCTAGCTACGAGCAGTACTTC.

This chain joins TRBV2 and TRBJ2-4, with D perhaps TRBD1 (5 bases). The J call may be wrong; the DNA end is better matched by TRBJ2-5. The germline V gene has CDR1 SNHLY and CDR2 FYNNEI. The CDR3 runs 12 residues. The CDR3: CAVQGRAETQYF. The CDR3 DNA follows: TGTGCCGTCCAGGGCAGGGCAGAGACCCAGTACTTC.

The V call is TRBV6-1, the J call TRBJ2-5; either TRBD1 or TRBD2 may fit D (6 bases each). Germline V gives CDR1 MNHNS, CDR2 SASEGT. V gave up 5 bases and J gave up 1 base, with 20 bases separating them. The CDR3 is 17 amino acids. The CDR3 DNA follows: TGTGCCAGCAGTCGGGGGCAGACCGACCAAACCCAAGAGACCCAGTACTTC. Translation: CASSRGQTDQTQETQYF.

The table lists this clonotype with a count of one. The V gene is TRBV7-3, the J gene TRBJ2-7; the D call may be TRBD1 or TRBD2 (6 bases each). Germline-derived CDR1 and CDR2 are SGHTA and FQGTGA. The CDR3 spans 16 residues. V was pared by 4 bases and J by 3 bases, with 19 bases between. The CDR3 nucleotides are TGTGCCAGCAGCTCTTATCCGGGGGCCCTAGGCTACGAGCAGTACTTC. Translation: CASSSYPGALGYEQYF.

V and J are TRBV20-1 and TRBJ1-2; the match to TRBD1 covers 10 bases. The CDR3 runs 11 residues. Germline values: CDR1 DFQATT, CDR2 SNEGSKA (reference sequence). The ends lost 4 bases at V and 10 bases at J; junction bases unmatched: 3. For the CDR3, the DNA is TGCAGTGCTACCGGACAGGGGGACTACACCTTC. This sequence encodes CSATGQGDYTF.

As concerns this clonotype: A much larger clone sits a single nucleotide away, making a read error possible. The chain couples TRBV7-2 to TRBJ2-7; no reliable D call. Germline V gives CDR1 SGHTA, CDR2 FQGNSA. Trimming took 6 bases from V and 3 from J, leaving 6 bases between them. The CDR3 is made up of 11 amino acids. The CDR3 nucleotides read TGTGCCAGCAGATTCAACTACGAGCAGTACTTC. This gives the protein CASRFNYEQYF.